By share of the sample, the clone carrying this T cell receptor (beta chain) is medium-sized. Its antigen is not identified. This sample is drawn from a study of STAT5B mutations in CD4+ large granular lymphocyte leukemia. The study's findings and limits: Main leukemic clonotypes were patient-specific, but 25% appeared at low frequency elsewhere.

The method was immunoSEQ multiplex PCR; TCRdb's version includes in-frame clones alone and lacks a portion of them. The table shows roughly 38,000 clones, with about 81% occurring only once. This clonotype was obtained from a human donor in good health. Sequencing was done on a sample of CD4+ T cells from blood buffy coats.

The CDR3 is CASRPDTTNEKLFF. Written as DNA, the CDR3 is TGTGCCAGCAGACCCGATACAACTAATGAAAAACTGTTTTTT. The rearrangement joins TRBV25-1 to TRBJ1-4, with no clear D. V lost 6 bases and J 0 bases, leaving 8 bases between the germline ends. The germline gives CDR1 MGHDK, CDR2 SYGVNS. The length of the CDR3 is 14 residues. Looking up the rest from reference TRBV25-1 and TRBJ1-4 gives the full variable domain: EADIYQTPRYLVIGTGKKITLECSQTMGHDKMYWYQQDPGMELHLIHYSYGVNSTEKGDLSSESTVSRIRTEHFPLTLESARPSHTSQYLCASRPDTTNEKLFFGSGTQLSVL.